Described below is a single T cell receptor beta chain sequence and its context. Seattle researchers signed up patients amid active infection and tracked them longitudinally. Data came from immunoSEQ multiplex PCR; TCRdb stores just in-frame clones and leaves some out. The sample consists of about 250,000 clones, roughly 88% of them appearing once. The data were taken from a study of blood T cell repertoires in COVID-19. Study at large: There were acute and convalescent COVID-19 samples, and they came from the United States, Italy and Spain. PBMCs, B-cell-depleted T cells, or T cells were the source of the cDNA or gDNA that made up the material.

With 6 bases removed from V and 6 bases from J, the gap between germline ends came to 7 bases. The CDR3 runs 11 residues. The sequencing sample was made of peripheral blood. The rearrangement uses TRBV12-3 or TRBV12-4 and TRBJ2-3; no firm D call. The clonotype comes from a woman older than 75 with COVID-19, enrolled during active disease. This chain's CDR3 is CASSFLDTQYF. Here the CDR3 DNA reads TGTGCCAGCAGCTTCTTGGATACGCAGTATTTT.